A single sample gave rise to the 21 T cell receptor beta chains below, sequenced in a study of vaccination effects on CD4 cells after COVID-19. Here immunoSEQ multiplex PCR was the method, and the copy in TCRdb shows in-frame clones only, minus some. This table holds 55,000 to 65,000 clones, more than 80% found once. Before sequencing, viral peptide pools were used by the ViraFEST assay to expand antigen-specific CD4+ T cells. Isolating CD4+ T cells followed more than eight days of culture. No antigen is known for these receptors. The source was CD4+ T cells from PBMCs cultured with HCoV-229E spike peptides, collected before COVID-19 vaccination. The receptor set was obtained from a human donor who received a COVID-19 vaccine.

The chain carries TRBV29-1 and TRBJ1-2; 7 nucleotides match TRBD1. Germline CDR1 is SQVTM and CDR2 is ANQGSEA. The CDR3 is 12 residues long. After removal of 2 bases from V and 7 bases from J, the junction contained 4 bases not matched to a gene. The CDR3 DNA is TGCAGCGTTGAAAGGCAGGGGGGTGGCTACACCTTC. This translates into CSVERQGGGYTF.

The V and J genes are TRBV28 and TRBJ1-5; TRBD1 agrees at 7 bases. V shed 5 bases and J 8 bases; nucleotides not matched to a gene: 12. The CDR3 consists of 15 residues. Per germline, CDR1 MDHEN and CDR2 SYDVKM. The CDR3, as DNA: TGTGCCAGCAGTGGGGCGGACAGGCAAAGAGAGCCCCAGCATTTT. Amino acid sequence: CASSGADRQREPQHF.

This clone was counted a few times. The chain combines TRBV4-3 with TRBJ2-1; 13 nucleotides match TRBD2. J was trimmed by 4 bases and V by 3 bases; bases with no gene match: 3. This CDR3 is built from 16 residues. Germline V gives CDR1 LGHNA, CDR2 YSLEER. DNA of the CDR3: TGCGCCAGCAGCCAGGGACTAGCGGGGAGGTACAATGAGCAGTTCTTC. Its translation is CASSQGLAGRYNEQFF.

The V and J genes are TRBV14 and TRBJ2-1, with 8 bases that match TRBD1. This CDR3 comprises 15 residues. Germline loops: CDR1 SGHDN, CDR2 FVKESK. V lost 4 bases and J lost 7; bases outside the gene matches: 9. The CDR3 reads CASSPGQAYRNEQFF. In DNA, the CDR3 is TGTGCCAGCAGCCCGGGACAGGCTTATAGAAATGAGCAGTTCTTC.

For the CDR3, the DNA is TGTGCCATTTTCGACCGTGACTGGCCCTACGAGCAGTACGTC. This encodes CAIFDRDWPYEQYV. This chain uses TRBV10-3 with TRBJ2-7; D gene unclear. The CDR3 spans 14 residues. V lost 9 bases, J lost 2 bases, and 17 bases lay in between. Germline V lookup: CDR1 ENHRY, CDR2 SYGVKD.

The chain joins TRBV5-1 to TRBJ2-1; D is uncertain. Germline assignment: CDR1 SGHRS and CDR2 YFSETQ. This CDR3 contains 12 residues. The V end was cut by 1 base, the J end by 7 bases, with 6 bases between. CDR3 nucleotides: TGCGCCAGCAGCTTGCGCCGTAATGAGCAGTTCTTC. This translates into CASSLRRNEQFF.

The CDR3, as DNA: TGTGCCAGCAGCTTAGGCGCCTCGAACACCGGGGAGCTGTTTTTT. Protein product: CASSLGASNTGELFF. V gene TRBV5-5 combines with J gene TRBJ2-2; D not certain. The CDR3 has 15 residues. V dropped 2 bases and J dropped 0 bases, with 8 bases sitting between them. Germline V gene sequence: CDR1 SGHKS, CDR2 YYEKEE (reference sequence). The whole variable domain, filled in from reference TRBV5-5 and TRBJ2-2, reads DAGVTQSPTHLIKTRGQQVTLRCSPISGHKSVSWYQQVLGQGPQFIFQYYEKEERGRGNFPDRFSARQFPNYSSELNVNALLLGDSALYLCASSLGASNTGELFFGEGSRLTVL.

This rearrangement joins TRBV19 to TRBJ1-3, with D unclear. The CDR3 is 14 amino acids. Germline V gives CDR1 LNHDA, CDR2 SQIVND (reference sequence). V was pared by 6 bases and J by 1 base, with 10 bases between. Here the CDR3 DNA reads TGTGCCAGTAGCCGCGGAAATTCTGGAAACACCATATATTTT. Amino acids: CASSRGNSGNTIYF.

The chain carries TRBV27 and TRBJ1-2, with 9 nucleotides matching TRBD1. This CDR3 contains 14 residues. After removal of 5 bases from V and 4 bases from J, the junction contained 5 bases not matched to a gene. From germline, CDR1 is MNHEY and CDR2 SMNVEV (reference sequence). The CDR3 region is CASSSTGGSYGYTF. CDR3 sequence (DNA): TGTGCCAGCAGTAGCACAGGGGGCAGCTATGGCTACACCTTC.

This chain uses TRBV6-1 with TRBJ2-3, with 16 bases aligning to TRBD2. The CDR3 is made up of 19 amino acids. Germline CDR1 MNHNS, CDR2 SASEGT. J gave up 4 bases and V 3 bases, and 10 bases lay outside the gene matches. CDR3 in DNA: TGTGCCAGCAGTGATCTGGGACTAGCGGGGGGGCCGTATTCAGATACGCAGTATTTT. Its translation is CASSDLGLAGGPYSDTQYF.

CDR3 amino acids: CASSDRSWRDGETQYF. CDR3 nucleotides: TGTGCCAGCAGTGACCGCTCGTGGAGGGACGGAGAGACCCAGTACTTC. The chain combines TRBV6-1 with TRBJ2-5; possible D gene TRBD2, 6 bases. This CDR3 has 16 residues. CDR1 is MNHNS, CDR2 SASEGT, per germline. V was pared by 3 bases and J by 4 bases, with 18 bases between.

The chain recombines TRBV6-5 with TRBJ1-1, with TRBD1 matching over 7 bases. J lost 5 bases, V lost 5 bases, and 5 bases had no gene match. The germline gives CDR1 MNHEY, CDR2 SVGAGI. The CDR3 runs to 13 residues. Written as DNA, the CDR3 is TGTGCCAGCAGTCCTAACAGGGGTACTGAAGCTTTCTTT. Amino acids: CASSPNRGTEAFF.

The J gene is TRBJ2-1, the V gene TRBV6-1; D gene uncertain. The CDR3 has 14 residues. V lost 0 bases and J lost 10, with 13 bases in between. Germline V lookup: CDR1 MNHNS, CDR2 SASEGT. The CDR3 bases are TGTGCCAGCAGTGAAGCGCTGAGTTCCGTGGAGCAGTTCTTC. Residues: CASSEALSSVEQFF.

This clone has only a few counts. The CDR3 DNA reads as TGTGCCAGTAGCACGGACCGTCCCAATCAGCCCCAGCATTTT. Its protein product is CASSTDRPNQPQHF. The chain combines TRBV19 with TRBJ1-5; D gene ambiguous. Trimming stripped 6 bases from V and 3 bases from J, with 12 bases between. The CDR3 is 14 amino acids. The V gene's germline CDR1 is LNHDA and CDR2 SQIVND (reference sequence).

The chain combines TRBV2 with TRBJ2-2; 14 nucleotides match TRBD2. J was trimmed by 0 bases and V by 4 bases; bases with no gene match: 10. This CDR3 has 20 residues. Per the germline V gene, CDR1 is SNHLY and CDR2 is FYNNEI. The CDR3 DNA reads TGTGCCAGCAGTGGGAAGGCGGTGGGACTAGCGGGGGCGAACACCGGGGAGCTGTTTTTT. Its protein product is CASSGKAVGLAGANTGELFF.

The chain has TRBV6-5 and TRBJ1-1, with D hard to call. The ends were cut back, 6 bases at V and 4 bases at J, with 12 bases in the middle. The CDR3 runs 13 residues. From germline, CDR1 is MNHEY and CDR2 SVGAGI. CDR3 DNA sequence: TGTGCCAGCAGGTCGTCCCCGGCCACTGAAGCTTTCTTT. Amino acid sequence: CASRSSPATEAFF.

This clone was recorded only once. The rearrangement joins TRBV28 to TRBJ2-6; 8 bases line up with TRBD1. Germline CDR1 MDHEN, CDR2 SYDVKM. The V gene end was trimmed by 8 bases and the J gene end by 4 bases; junction bases not matched to a gene: 13. There are 17 residues in the CDR3. This CDR3 reads CASLGSQGARGANVLTF. Here the CDR3 DNA reads TGTGCCAGCCTCGGGTCTCAGGGGGCGCGGGGGGCCAACGTCCTGACTTTC.

The count of this clone is one. The CDR3, as DNA: TGTGCCAGCAGCTTCAGGACAGGGTTCTCCCCTGGGGCCAACGTCCTGACTTTC. This gives the protein CASSFRTGFSPGANVLTF. The gene calls are TRBV5-6 and TRBJ2-6; 8 nucleotides align to TRBD1. Losses at the gene ends were 2 bases for V and 2 bases for J; bases not matched to a gene: 9. CDR1 and CDR2 (germline): SGHDT, YYEEEE. The CDR3 loop spans 18 amino acids.

The table lists this clone with a count of one. The V and J genes are TRBV29-1 and TRBJ1-3; the D gene is possibly TRBD1 (5 bases). Trimming took off 4 bases at V and 4 bases at J, with 11 bases between the two ends. This CDR3 comprises 13 residues. Germline CDR1 is SQVTM and CDR2 is ANQGSEA. The CDR3, as DNA: TGCAGCGTTGGTCGGGGGGTGGGAAACACCATATATTTT. Residues: CSVGRGVGNTIYF.

This sequence joins TRBV2 and TRBJ2-5, with unresolved D. The germline CDR1 and CDR2 sequences are SNHLY and FYNNEI. Trimming left V 5 bases short and J 4 bases short, with 8 bases between. The CDR3 sequence is 12 residues long. CDR3 sequence (DNA): TGTGCCAGCAGTCGCCCGGGAGAGACCCAGTACTTC. Translated, it gives CASSRPGETQYF.

This chain connects TRBV6-5 to TRBJ2-5; no clear D gene. The V and J ends lost 0 bases and 4 bases respectively, with 9 bases between them. CDR1 and CDR2 from the germline V gene are MNHEY and SVGAGI. The CDR3 is made up of 14 amino acids. This CDR3 reads CASSYSSSPETQYF. The CDR3 DNA reads TGTGCCAGCAGTTACTCGAGCAGTCCAGAGACCCAGTACTTC.